The clone carrying this T cell receptor (beta chain) appeared once. Its antigen is not identified. RNA transcripts yielded amplified TCR beta CDR3 regions. Primed by the HTBI set, a first-round RT-PCR was run on the TCR CDR3. TCRdb redid the calling of the multiplex PCR reads with MiXCR, one entry per CDR3 protein. The repertoire holds about 610,000 distinct CDR3 sequences, about half seen once, with more than 7% in the top ten. The V gene's germline CDR1 is SGHVS and CDR2 FQNEAQ. This CDR3 has 14 residues. V shed 4 bases and J 6 bases; nucleotides not matched to a gene: 7. The data belong to a study of T cells in Graves' hyperthyroidism and ophthalmopathy. Study-level findings and limits: Model output signaled ophthalmopathy a median around 6.9 months ahead of onset. Through a model of 13 V-J features, ophthalmopathy was separated from stable hyperthyroidism.

This chain joins TRBV7-8 and TRBJ1-2, with 8 bases lining up with TRBD1. Sequenced sample: peripheral blood or thyroid tissue (not recorded which). This receptor was obtained from a woman under 30 with Graves' hyperthyroidism. The DNA for the CDR3 is TGTGCCAGCAGCTCCTCGACAGGGGTGGATGGCTACACCTTC. The encoded protein is CASSSSTGVDGYTF.